What follows is one TCR beta chain and its context. What it binds is not known. The source of the sample is a study of T cell responses to AZD1222 COVID-19 vaccine. The study, taken as a whole, reports: Repertoire samples came only from after the peak T cell response.

The protocol was immunoSEQ multiplex PCR, while the TCRdb copy is restricted to in-frame clones and leaves out a portion. This sample has some 150,000 clones, with 70% to 90% found just once. CDR3 length equals 16 residues. V was clipped by 4 bases and J by 4 bases, with 17 bases between them. Germline V lookup: CDR1 SGHRS, CDR2 YFSETQ. The material was peripheral blood, obtained after recovery from COVID-19. The chain links TRBV5-1 to TRBJ2-2, with D uncertain. This receptor was taken from an adult who had recovered from COVID-19. CDR3 in DNA: TGCGCCAGCAGCCTGGGGTCTCTCCGGGCCACCGGGGAGCTGTTTTTT. It translates to CASSLGSLRATGELFF.